Listed below are T cell receptor beta chains from one sample, sequenced in a study of Graves' ophthalmopathy and Graves' hyperthyroidism. TCRdb reanalysed the multiplex PCR reads using MiXCR and keeps one entry per CDR3 protein. The profile shows 200,000 to 250,000 distinct CDR3 sequences, roughly 50% of them singletons. The sequenced sample consisted of peripheral blood. These TCRs come from an adult man with Graves' ophthalmopathy. The CDR3 runs from the conserved cysteine through the conserved F or W. A D gene is named only where the DNA matches it firmly. Size is stated for part of the rows, as once, few or many counts, or as a class when the clone is expanded.

J gene,D gene,clone size,V gene,CDR3 DNA,CDR3 protein
TRBJ1-1,TRBD1,once,TRBV29-1,TGCAGCGTTGAGGGGACAGGGGGTGGGGGCACTGAAGCTTTCTTT,CSVEGTGGGGTEAFF
TRBJ2-5,TRBD1,.,TRBV7-3,TGTGCCAGCAGCGGGATACAGGGGTTCCAAGAGACCCAGTACTTC,CASSGIQGFQETQYF
TRBJ1-1,.,.,TRBV20-1,TGCAGTGCTAGAGAGGATTACACTGAAGCTTTCTTT,CSAREDYTEAFF
TRBJ1-2,TRBD1,.,TRBV10-3,TGTGCCAGCAGTCTCCCTGGACAGGGGGTGAGCTACACCTTC,CASSLPGQGVSYTF
TRBJ1-4,TRBD1,.,TRBV29-1,TGCAGTGGCATAACGGGACAGGGGAATGAAAAACTGTTTTTT,CSGITGQGNEKLFF
TRBJ2-7,.,few,TRBV5-5,TGTGCCAGCAGCTGGGGGGAAGAGCAGTACTTC,CASSWGEEQYF
TRBJ2-5,TRBD2,.,TRBV7-6,TGTGCCAGCAGCACGGCGGGGGGCAGGGAGACCCAGTACTTC,CASSTAGGRETQYF
TRBJ1-6,.,.,TRBV10-3,TGTGCCATCAGTGACCCGAACTTTGGTTCACCCCTCCACTTT,CAISDPNFGSPLHF
TRBJ1-2,.,many,TRBV7-6,TGTGCCAGCAGCCCTCGAGGGTATGGCTACACCTTC,CASSPRGYGYTF
TRBJ2-5,TRBD1,.,TRBV15,TGTGCCACCAGCAGATCAGGACAGGGTTTCGAGACCCAGTACTTC,CATSRSGQGFETQYF
TRBJ2-5,TRBD2,.,TRBV7-2,TGTGCCAGCAGCCCGACTAGCGGGCAGACCCAGTACTTC,CASSPTSGQTQYF
TRBJ2-7,.,once,TRBV10-2,TGTGCCAGCTCACCGCCGGACGTCCCTTACGAGCAGTACTTC,CASSPPDVPYEQYF
TRBJ1-2,TRBD1,once,TRBV4-1,TGCGCCAGCAGCATTCCGCCGGGACAGGCTAACTATGGCTACACCTTC,CASSIPPGQANYGYTF
TRBJ2-7,.,few,TRBV5-1,TGCGCCAGCAGCTTGGCCAGGGTGGAAGGCGAGCAGTACTTC,CASSLARVEGEQYF
TRBJ1-5,TRBD1,.,TRBV10-3,TGTGCCATCAGTGAAACAGGGGCTTATAGCAATCAGCCCCAGCATTTT,CAISETGAYSNQPQHF
TRBJ1-5,.,.,TRBV2,TGTGCCAGCAGTTTAGAACAGGCGATGGTTTTGGTTAGCAATCAGCCCCAGCATTTT,CASSLEQAMVLVSNQPQHF
TRBJ1-2,.,.,TRBV7-9,TGTGCCAGCAGCTTAATGGGGGGATATGGCTACACCTTC,CASSLMGGYGYTF
TRBJ2-2,TRBD1,.,TRBV5-1,TGCGCCAGCACCGACAGGGGGCTCACCGGGGAGCTGTTTTTT,CASTDRGLTGELFF
TRBJ1-2,TRBD1,.,TRBV29-1,TGCAGCGTGACGCGGACAGGGAAGAATGGCTACACCTTC,CSVTRTGKNGYTF
TRBJ2-5,TRBD2,few,TRBV7-9,TGTGCCAGCAGCTTGCGGGAGGGGCAAGAGACCCAGTACTTC,CASSLREGQETQYF
TRBJ2-2,TRBD2,few,TRBV7-2,TGTGCCAGCAGGCGGACTAGCAGTAGGAACACCGGGGAGCTGTTTTTT,CASRRTSSRNTGELFF
TRBJ2-7,TRBD1,once,TRBV5-6,TGTGCCAGCAGCGACACAGGGGATGGTTCCTACGAGCAGTACTTC,CASSDTGDGSYEQYF
TRBJ1-6,TRBD1,.,TRBV4-1,TGCGCCAGCAGCCAATACGGGACAGTAAATTCACCCCTCCACTTT,CASSQYGTVNSPLHF
TRBJ2-5,.,many,TRBV7-8,TGTGCCAGCAGCCCCAACATGGAGACCCAGTACTTC,CASSPNMETQYF
TRBJ2-7,.,.,TRBV12-3/TRBV12-4,TGTGCCAGCAGTTCGGGGGTGACAGGGCCTTACGAGCAGTACTTC,CASSSGVTGPYEQYF
TRBJ2-7,.,many,TRBV9,TGTGCCAGCAGCGCAGGAGGGGGCGACGAGCAGTACTTC,CASSAGGGDEQYF
TRBJ1-1,.,few,TRBV11-2,TGTGCCAGCAGCTTGAGGGGGGGGCTCACTGAAGCTTTCTTT,CASSLRGGLTEAFF
TRBJ1-4,.,.,TRBV29-1,TGCAGCGTTGGGGTAGGGGTGTCTGAAAAACTGTTTTTT,CSVGVGVSEKLFF
TRBJ1-6,.,.,TRBV9,TGCGCCAGCAGCACACGGCCGGGGAGCTCCTATAATTCACCCCTCCACTTT,CASSTRPGSSYNSPLHF
TRBJ2-7,.,few,TRBV2,TGTGCCAGCAGTCCGCGTGGGCAGGACTCCTACGAGCAGTACTTC,CASSPRGQDSYEQYF
TRBJ2-5,.,.,TRBV10-2,TGCGCCAGCAGCTGGTCGGGGCCGAGCCAGGAGACCCAGTACTTC,CASSWSGPSQETQYF
TRBJ1-5,.,.,TRBV28,TGTGCCGGTGGGACGCCCCTGGGGAATCAGCCCCAGCATTTT,CAGGTPLGNQPQHF
TRBJ2-3,.,.,TRBV12-3/TRBV12-4,TGTGCCAGCAGCCATAGCGGAGAGGCGGATACGCAGTATTTT,CASSHSGEADTQYF
TRBJ1-5,.,.,TRBV15,TGTGCCACCAGCAGAGATCGAGGAGCCCTAAATCAGCCCCAGCATTTT,CATSRDRGALNQPQHF